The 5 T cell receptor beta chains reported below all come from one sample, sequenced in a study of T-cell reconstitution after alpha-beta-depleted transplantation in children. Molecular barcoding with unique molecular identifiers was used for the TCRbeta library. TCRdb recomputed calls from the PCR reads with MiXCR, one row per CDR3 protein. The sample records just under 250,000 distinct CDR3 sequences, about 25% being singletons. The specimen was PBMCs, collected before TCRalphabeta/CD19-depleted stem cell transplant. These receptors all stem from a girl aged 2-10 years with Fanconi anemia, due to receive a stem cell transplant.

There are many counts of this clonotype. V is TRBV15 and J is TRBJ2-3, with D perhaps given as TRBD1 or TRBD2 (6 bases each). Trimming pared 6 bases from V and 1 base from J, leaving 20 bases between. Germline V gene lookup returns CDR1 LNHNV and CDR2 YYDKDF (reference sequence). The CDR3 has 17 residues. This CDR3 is CATSRDLGGGGTDTQYF. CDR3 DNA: TGTGCCACCAGTCGAGATCTAGGGGGAGGAGGCACAGATACGCAGTATTTT.

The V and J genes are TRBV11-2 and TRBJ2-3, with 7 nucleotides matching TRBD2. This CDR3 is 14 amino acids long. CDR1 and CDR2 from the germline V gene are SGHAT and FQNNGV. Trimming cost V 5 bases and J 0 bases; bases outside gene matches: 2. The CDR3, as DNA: TGTGCCAGCAGCCCGCGGGGGAGCACAGATACGCAGTATTTT. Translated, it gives CASSPRGSTDTQYF.

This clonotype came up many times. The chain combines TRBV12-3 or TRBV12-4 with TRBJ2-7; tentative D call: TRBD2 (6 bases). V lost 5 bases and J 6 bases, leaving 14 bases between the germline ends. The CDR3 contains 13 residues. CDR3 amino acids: CASSIVEGGEQYF. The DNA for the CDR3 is TGTGCCAGCAGTATCGTGGAGGGAGGCGAGCAGTACTTC.

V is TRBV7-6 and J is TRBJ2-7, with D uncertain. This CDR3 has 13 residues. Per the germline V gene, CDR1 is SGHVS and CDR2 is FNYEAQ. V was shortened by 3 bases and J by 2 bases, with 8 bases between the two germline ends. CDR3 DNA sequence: TGTGCCAGCAGCTTTGGACCAGCCTACGAGCAGTACTTC. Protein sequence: CASSFGPAYEQYF.

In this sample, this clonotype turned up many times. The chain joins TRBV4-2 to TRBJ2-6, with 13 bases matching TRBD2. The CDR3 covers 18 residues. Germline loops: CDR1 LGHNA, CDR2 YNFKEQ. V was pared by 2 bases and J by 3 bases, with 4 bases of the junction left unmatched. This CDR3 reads CASSQLLAGGFGANVLTF. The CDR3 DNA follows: TGTGCCAGCAGCCAACTACTAGCGGGAGGGTTTGGGGCCAACGTCCTGACTTTC.